This T cell receptor (beta chain) was retrieved from a study of T cells in Graves' hyperthyroidism and ophthalmopathy. The study, taken as a whole, reports: Classification by a 13 V-J model distinguished ophthalmopathy from stable hyperthyroidism.

Each patient was aged 18 to 65 and had newly diagnosed hyperthyroidism of under 2 months' duration. Isolation of PBMCs was performed on 8 to 10 ml fresh peripheral blood. The investigators amplified TCR beta CDR3 regions from RNA transcripts. HTBI primers drove first-round RT-PCR of the TCR CDR3. Each CDR3 protein gets one entry after TCRdb re-called the multiplex PCR reads with MiXCR. The sample includes around 700,000 distinct CDR3 sequences, roughly 20% of them seen just once. As concerns this clonotype: Its antigen is not identified.

The TCR comes from a woman between 50 and 59 years old with Graves' hyperthyroidism that later progressed to Graves' ophthalmopathy. The sequenced material came from blood.

The CDR3 protein is CASSFVSGGFEAFF. The DNA for the CDR3 is TGTGCCAGCAGTTTTGTCAGCGGCGGGTTCGAAGCTTTCTTT. The rearrangement links TRBV12-3 or TRBV12-4 to TRBJ1-1; D is unclear. The CDR3 is 14 amino acids. Trimming took off 3 bases at V and 8 bases at J, with 16 bases between the two ends.